These 30 T cell receptor beta chains were sequenced from one sample in a study of blood T cell repertoires in COVID-19 (dated by TCRdb to 2019 to 2021). To prepare the library, the immunoSEQ multiplex PCR assay was applied. TCRdb took over this immuneACCESS table, retaining in-frame rearrangements with V and J assigned. Such tables are incomplete; in checked studies, under half of the missing clones stem from an unresolved V gene, and the remainder is unexplained. The sample profile shows approximately 160,000 clones; over 75% of them were found once. Clones ranked in the top ten supply approximately 11% of the sample. Sequenced input: peripheral blood. These receptors were taken from a man aged 55 to 70 with active or convalescent COVID-19.

Only a few counts were recorded for this clone. V gene TRBV10-3 combines with J gene TRBJ2-2; unclear D gene. CDR1 and CDR2 from the germline V gene are ENHRY and SYGVKD. The CDR3 has 14 residues. Deletions cut 5 bases from V and 1 base from J, with 8 bases between. As DNA, the CDR3 is TGTGCCATCAGTACCCTAATGAACACCGGGGAGCTGTTTTTT. This encodes CAISTLMNTGELFF.

This clone was observed a single time. The V gene is TRBV28, the J gene TRBJ2-5; tentative D call: TRBD2 (7 bases). The germline CDR1 and CDR2 sequences are MDHEN and SYDVKM. V lost 6 bases and J 1 base, leaving 18 bases between the germline ends. This CDR3 spans 16 amino acids. The CDR3 DNA is TGTGCCAGCAGCTCAACAGGGCGGGGGCCCCAAGAGACCCAGTACTTC. Amino acid sequence: CASSSTGRGPQETQYF.

The V call is TRBV19, the J call TRBJ2-1, with 7 positions matching TRBD2. This CDR3 region has 17 residues. Trimming took 11 bases from V and 0 from J; bases not matched to a gene: 16. In germline, CDR1 is LNHDA, CDR2 SQIVND (reference sequence). This chain's CDR3 is CARSLAALLSSYNEQFF. The CDR3 DNA follows: TGTGCCCGATCTCTAGCGGCCCTTCTTAGCTCCTACAATGAGCAGTTCTTC.

This clone was counted only a few times. The chain uses TRBV7-9 and TRBJ2-6, with D unclear. Trimming stripped 10 bases from V and 3 bases from J, with 13 bases between. Germline CDR1 and CDR2: SEHNR and FQNEAQ (reference sequence). The CDR3 contains 14 residues. The chain's CDR3 is CANPEALGANVLTF. In DNA form, the CDR3 reads TGTGCCAACCCCGAGGCGCTTGGGGCCAACGTCCTGACTTTC.

This sequence joins TRBV3-1 (or the pseudogene TRBV3-2) and TRBJ2-1, with 12 bases lining up with TRBD2. The CDR3 consists of 16 residues. Germline CDR1 is LGHDT and CDR2 is YNNKEL (reference sequence). V trimming: 1 base; J trimming: 14 bases; junction bases outside the gene matches: 12. The CDR3 DNA sequence: TGTGCCAGCAGCCAAGTTTCGGGACTAGCGGGTAAGGGAGAGTTCTTC. Translating gives CASSQVSGLAGKGEFF.

Only a few counts were recorded for this clone. V and J are TRBV2 and TRBJ1-4; the match to TRBD1 covers 9 bases. The V gene end was trimmed by 7 bases and the J gene end by 8 bases; junction bases not matched to a gene: 8. The CDR3 is 14 residues long. CDR1 is SNHLY and CDR2 is FYNNEI in the germline V gene. The CDR3 DNA reads as TGTGCCAGCAATGACAGGGGGGAAAAAGAAAAACTGTTTTTT. Translated, it gives CASNDRGEKEKLFF. Looking up the rest from reference TRBV2 and TRBJ1-4 gives the full variable domain: EPEVTQTPSHQVTQMGQEVILRCVPISNHLYFYWYRQILGQKVEFLVSFYNNEISEKSEIFDDQFSVERPDGSNFTLKIRSTKLEDSAMYFCASNDRGEKEKLFFGSGTQLSVL.

The V and J genes are TRBV9 and TRBJ2-3; 8 nucleotides match TRBD2. Germline CDR1 reads SGDLS; CDR2 reads YYNGEE. Trimming removed 4 bases from V and 4 bases from J; junction bases left unmatched: 5. The CDR3 spans 14 residues. CDR3 protein: CASSIRGGPDTQYF. The CDR3 DNA reads TGTGCCAGCAGCATACGGGGGGGCCCAGATACGCAGTATTTT. The full variable domain, with the rest looked up from reference TRBV9 and TRBJ2-3, is DSGVTQTPKHLITATGQRVTLRCSPRSGDLSVYWYQQSLDQGLQFLIQYYNGEERAKGNILERFSAQQFPDLHSELNLSSLELGDSALYFCASSIRGGPDTQYFGPGTRLTVL.

J is TRBJ2-3 and V is TRBV7-9; 7 nucleotides match TRBD1. Germline assignment: CDR1 SEHNR and CDR2 FQNEAQ (reference sequence). The CDR3 has 16 amino acids. V trimming: 5 bases; J trimming: 2 bases; junction bases outside the gene matches: 10. The CDR3 loop is CASSPLGRGNTDTQYF. The CDR3 DNA follows: TGTGCCAGCAGCCCCCTCGGCAGGGGGAACACAGATACGCAGTATTTT.

The CDR3 DNA follows: TGTGCCAGCAGCAAAGAAGTCCCCGGCTATGGCTACACCTTC. Its protein is CASSKEVPGYGYTF. This chain links TRBV21-1 with TRBJ1-2. TRBV21-1 is flagged as a pseudogene. This CDR3 is 14 amino acids long.

The genes are TRBV5-4 and TRBJ1-2; D is perhaps TRBD1 (5 bases). This CDR3 contains 14 residues. The V end was cut by 4 bases, the J end by 7 bases, with 17 bases between. In germline, CDR1 is SGHNT, CDR2 YYREEE (reference sequence). CDR3 sequence (DNA): TGTGCCAGCAGCACGGACATTATGCTCAGTGGCTACACCTTC. Translated: CASSTDIMLSGYTF.

This rearrangement joins TRBV7-6 to TRBJ2-5, with TRBD1 matching 7 bases. In germline, CDR1 is SGHVS, CDR2 FNYEAQ. V was pared by 4 bases and J by 2 bases, with 10 bases of the junction left unmatched. This CDR3 contains 16 residues. In DNA, the CDR3 is TGTGCCAGCAGCTACACCGGGACAGCAAGTCAAGAGACCCAGTACTTC. Translation gives CASSYTGTASQETQYF.

The V gene is TRBV6-1, the J gene TRBJ1-2, with TRBD1 as a possible D gene (5 bases). The V and J ends lost 3 bases and 5 bases respectively, with 16 bases between them. Germline assignment: CDR1 MNHNS and CDR2 SASEGT. This CDR3 is built from 15 residues. CDR3 bases: TGTGCCAGCAGTGACAGGGAGGAGTATAGGTATGGCTACACCTTC. Translated: CASSDREEYRYGYTF.

This clone was observed a few times. The chain has TRBV6-4 and TRBJ2-6; weak D call: TRBD1 (6 bases). Germline values: CDR1 MRHNA, CDR2 SNTAGT. Trimming shortened V by 0 bases and J by 0 bases, and 6 bases separated the two germline ends. CDR3 length equals 16 residues. CDR3 region: CASSDSDSSGANVLTF. The CDR3 DNA follows: TGTGCCAGCAGTGACTCGGACAGCTCTGGGGCCAACGTCCTGACTTTC.

The chain is built from TRBV6-4 and TRBJ2-1; TRBD2 might be the D (6 bases). The CDR3 contains 13 residues. Germline CDR1 and CDR2: MRHNA and SNTAGT. V was cut by 6 bases and J by 8 bases, with 14 bases left in between. In DNA, the CDR3 is TGTGCCAGCAGCTTAGGACTATATGATGAGCAGTTCTTC. Translating it yields CASSLGLYDEQFF.

V gene TRBV6-5 combines with J gene TRBJ2-1; D may be TRBD2 (5 bases). From germline, CDR1 is MNHEY and CDR2 SVGAGI. This CDR3 has 13 residues. V lost 2 bases, J lost 7 bases, and 9 bases lay in between. CDR3 DNA: TGTGCCAGCAGTTACCTCCGAGGGAATGAGCAGTTCTTC. It yields the protein CASSYLRGNEQFF.

The chain recombines TRBV18 with TRBJ2-3; 10 bases map to TRBD1. Germline V lookup: CDR1 KGHSH, CDR2 LQKENI. This CDR3 has 14 residues. V gave up 3 bases and J gave up 5 bases; unmatched junction bases: 2. CDR3 nucleotide sequence: TGTGCCAGCTCACCCGGGACAGGGGAAGATACGCAGTATTTT. This sequence encodes CASSPGTGEDTQYF.

This chain uses TRBV6-5 with TRBJ2-4; 11 bases match TRBD1. Trimming cost V 2 bases and J 0 bases; bases outside gene matches: 0. Germline V gives CDR1 MNHEY, CDR2 SVGAGI. CDR3 length: 16 amino acids. This chain's CDR3 is CASSYGTGGAKNIQYF. CDR3 DNA: TGTGCCAGCAGTTACGGGACAGGGGGAGCCAAAAACATTCAGTACTTC.

This chain uses TRBV3-1 (or the pseudogene TRBV3-2) with TRBJ2-3; 7 bases align to TRBD2. CDR3 length: 16 residues. Germline V gene data show CDR1 as LGHDT and CDR2 as YNNKEL (reference sequence). The V and J ends lost 0 bases and 2 bases, in that order; junction bases with no gene match: 5. CDR3 sequence: CASSQDPSGYTDTQYF. As DNA, the CDR3 is TGTGCCAGCAGCCAAGACCCTAGCGGTTACACAGATACGCAGTATTTT.

This rearrangement joins TRBV6-5 to TRBJ1-4, with 9 bases matching TRBD1. The germline CDR1 and CDR2 sequences are MNHEY and SVGAGI. This CDR3 contains 15 residues. This chain's CDR3 is CASSTGQGYNEKLFF. CDR3 bases: TGTGCGTCCAGCACTGGACAGGGGTATAATGAAAAACTGTTTTTT.

A few counts support this clone. The gene calls are TRBV7-8 and TRBJ2-1; D gene uncertain. V was trimmed by 0 bases and J by 6 bases, leaving 6 bases between them. Germline-derived CDR1 and CDR2 are SGHVS and FQNEAQ. The CDR3 totals 13 residues. The CDR3 here is CASSLASFNEQFF. The CDR3 DNA is TGTGCCAGCAGCTTAGCGAGCTTCAATGAGCAGTTCTTC.

The chain links TRBV7-9 to TRBJ2-5; D is unclear. Germline lookup yields CDR1 SEHNR and CDR2 FQNEAQ (reference sequence). This CDR3 is 13 amino acids long. V was shortened by 3 bases and J by 2 bases, with 7 bases between the two germline ends. The CDR3 sequence is CASSFQSQETQYF. The CDR3 coding sequence is TGTGCCAGCAGCTTTCAGTCTCAAGAGACCCAGTACTTC.

The chain is built from TRBV5-5 and TRBJ2-7; no definite D call. The V and J ends lost 0 bases and 0 bases respectively, with 10 bases between them. Germline CDR1 is SGHKS and CDR2 is YYEKEE (reference sequence). The CDR3 length is 15 residues. The CDR3 is CASSLAQRASYEQYF. Written as DNA, the CDR3 is TGTGCCAGCAGCTTGGCCCAGCGCGCCTCCTACGAGCAGTACTTC.

The chain carries TRBV29-1 and TRBJ1-3; no clear D gene. Between the trimmed V and J ends, which lost 3 bases and 9 bases, there was a span of 9 bases. The germline gives CDR1 SQVTM, CDR2 ANQGSEA. This CDR3 spans 11 amino acids. As DNA, the CDR3 is TGCAGCGTTGAGGTCGGCGGCACCATATATTTT. It is translated as CSVEVGGTIYF.

The CDR3 loop is CSVEDNRGNEQYF. The CDR3 region has the DNA TGCAGCGTTGAAGATAACAGGGGAAACGAGCAGTACTTC. The chain employs TRBV29-1 and TRBJ2-7; TRBD1 agrees at 7 bases. The CDR3 is 13 residues long. Germline values: CDR1 SQVTM, CDR2 ANQGSEA. V was pared by 0 bases and J by 5 bases, with 4 bases of the junction left unmatched.

This clone was recorded many times. The rearrangement uses TRBV7-8 and TRBJ1-1; D might be TRBD1 (5 bases). CDR3 length equals 15 residues. Germline V gives CDR1 SGHVS, CDR2 FQNEAQ. The V gene lost 5 bases and the J gene lost 0 bases, with 13 bases spanning the gap. CDR3 coding DNA: TGTGCCAGCAGCCCCCGGGGGGGAGTGAACACTGAAGCTTTCTTT. This gives the protein CASSPRGGVNTEAFF.

The gene calls are TRBV5-4 and TRBJ1-6, with D unresolved. Germline CDR1 SGHNT, CDR2 YYREEE (reference sequence). The CDR3 sequence is 15 residues long. Trimming took off 1 base at V and 7 bases at J, with 12 bases between the two ends. CDR3 nucleotides: TGTGCCAGCAGCTTGACGCGGGTGGGAAATTCACCCCTCCACTTT. Its translation is CASSLTRVGNSPLHF.

The J gene is TRBJ1-2, the V gene TRBV11-2, with D possibly matching TRBD1 (6 bases). Deletions cut 1 base from V and 5 bases from J, with 20 bases between. The CDR3 runs 17 residues. The germline CDR1 and CDR2 sequences are SGHAT and FQNNGV. The DNA of the CDR3 is TGTGCCAGCAGCTTAGGGGGGGGGCGAGTCCGAGAGTATGGCTACACCTTC. It is translated as CASSLGGGRVREYGYTF.

This chain uses TRBV11-2 with TRBJ2-3; D ambiguous. The germline gives CDR1 SGHAT, CDR2 FQNNGV. V was clipped by 5 bases and J by 5 bases, with 8 bases between them. The CDR3 totals 12 residues. Here the CDR3 DNA reads TGTGCCAGCAGCCACCTAATAGATACGCAGTATTTT. This sequence encodes CASSHLIDTQYF.

The rearrangement links TRBV5-1 to TRBJ1-1; tentative D call: TRBD1 (5 bases). The V gene lost 4 bases and the J gene lost 1 base, with 14 bases spanning the gap. The V gene's germline CDR1 is SGHRS and CDR2 YFSETQ. The length of the CDR3 is 15 residues. CDR3: CASSPRWGGNTEAFF. The CDR3 nucleotides are TGCGCCAGCAGCCCCCGATGGGGGGGGAACACTGAAGCTTTCTTT.

Here the CDR3 DNA reads TGTGCCAGCAGCCGGGGGGGGGTTGATGGCTACACCTTC. It is translated as CASSRGGVDGYTF. J is TRBJ1-2 and V is TRBV11-2; possible D gene TRBD1, 5 bases. The CDR3 runs to 13 residues. V lost 5 bases and J lost 6, with 13 bases in between. The germline V gene encodes CDR1 SGHAT and CDR2 FQNNGV.